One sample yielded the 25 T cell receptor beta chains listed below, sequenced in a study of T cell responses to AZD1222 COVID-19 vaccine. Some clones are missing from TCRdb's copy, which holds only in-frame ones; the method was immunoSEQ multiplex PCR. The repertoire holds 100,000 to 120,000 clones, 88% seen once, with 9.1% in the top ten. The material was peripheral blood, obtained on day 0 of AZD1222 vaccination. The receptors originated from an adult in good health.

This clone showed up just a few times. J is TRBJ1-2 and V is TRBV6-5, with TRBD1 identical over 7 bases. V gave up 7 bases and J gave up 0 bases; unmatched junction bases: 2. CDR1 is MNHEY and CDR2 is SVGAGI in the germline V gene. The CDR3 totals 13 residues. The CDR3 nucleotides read TGTGCCAGCACAGGGACAGCTAACTATGGCTACACCTTC. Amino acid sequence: CASTGTANYGYTF.

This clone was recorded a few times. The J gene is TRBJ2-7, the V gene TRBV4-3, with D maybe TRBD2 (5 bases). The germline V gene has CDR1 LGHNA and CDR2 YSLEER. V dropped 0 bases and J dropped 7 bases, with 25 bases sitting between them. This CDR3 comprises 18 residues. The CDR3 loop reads CASSQDVGVGSAKVEQYF. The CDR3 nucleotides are TGCGCCAGCAGCCAAGACGTTGGGGTGGGGAGTGCAAAGGTGGAGCAGTACTTC.

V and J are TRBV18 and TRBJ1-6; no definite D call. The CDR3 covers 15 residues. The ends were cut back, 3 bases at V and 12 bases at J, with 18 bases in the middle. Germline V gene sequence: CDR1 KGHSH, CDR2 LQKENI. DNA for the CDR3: TGTGCCAGCTCACCGGAGCGGTCGAAATACATACCCCTCCACTTT. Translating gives CASSPERSKYIPLHF.

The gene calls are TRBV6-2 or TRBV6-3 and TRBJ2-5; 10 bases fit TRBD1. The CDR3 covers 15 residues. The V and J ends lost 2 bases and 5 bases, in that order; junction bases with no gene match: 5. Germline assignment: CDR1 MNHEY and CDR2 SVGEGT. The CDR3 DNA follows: TGTGCCAGCAGTTACCTCGGGACAGGGGTGGAGACCCAGTACTTC. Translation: CASSYLGTGVETQYF.

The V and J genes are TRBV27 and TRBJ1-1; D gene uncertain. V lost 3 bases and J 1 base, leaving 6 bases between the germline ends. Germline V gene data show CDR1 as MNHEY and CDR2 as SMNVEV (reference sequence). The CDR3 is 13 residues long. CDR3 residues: CASSFKPNTEAFF. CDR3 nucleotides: TGTGCCAGCAGTTTTAAGCCGAACACTGAAGCTTTCTTT.

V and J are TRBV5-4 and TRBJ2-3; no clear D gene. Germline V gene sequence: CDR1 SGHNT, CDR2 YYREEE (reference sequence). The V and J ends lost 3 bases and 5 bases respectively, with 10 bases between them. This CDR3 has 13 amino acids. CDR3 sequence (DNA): TGTGCCAGCAGCTCGCCGGGTGGAGATACGCAGTATTTT. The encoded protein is CASSSPGGDTQYF.

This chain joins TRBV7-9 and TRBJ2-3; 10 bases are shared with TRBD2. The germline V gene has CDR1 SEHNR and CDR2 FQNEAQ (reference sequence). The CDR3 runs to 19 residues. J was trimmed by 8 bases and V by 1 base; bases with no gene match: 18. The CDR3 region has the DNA TGTGCCAGCAGCTTAGTGGAGGGGCGGCTAGCGGGAGCCGGGGGTACGCAGTATTTT. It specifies CASSLVEGRLAGAGGTQYF.

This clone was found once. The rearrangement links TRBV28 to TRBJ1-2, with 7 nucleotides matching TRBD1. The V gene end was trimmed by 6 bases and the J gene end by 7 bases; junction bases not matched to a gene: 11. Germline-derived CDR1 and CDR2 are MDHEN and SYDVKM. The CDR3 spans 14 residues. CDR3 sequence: CASRLGGRRGGYTF. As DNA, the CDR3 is TGTGCCAGCAGGCTAGGGGGCCGGAGAGGTGGCTACACCTTC.

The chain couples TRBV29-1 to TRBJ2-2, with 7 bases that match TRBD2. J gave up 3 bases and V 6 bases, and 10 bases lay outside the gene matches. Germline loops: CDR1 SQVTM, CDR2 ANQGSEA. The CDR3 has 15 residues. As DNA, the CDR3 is TGCAGCGTCCGGATGGGAGGGTATGACACCGGGGAGCTGTTTTTT. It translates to CSVRMGGYDTGELFF.

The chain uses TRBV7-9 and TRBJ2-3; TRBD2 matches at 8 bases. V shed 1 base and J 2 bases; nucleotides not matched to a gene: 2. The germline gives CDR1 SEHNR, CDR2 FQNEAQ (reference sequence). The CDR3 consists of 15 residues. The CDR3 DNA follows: TGTGCCAGCAGCTTAGACGGGGGGGACACAGATACGCAGTATTTT. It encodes CASSLDGGDTDTQYF.

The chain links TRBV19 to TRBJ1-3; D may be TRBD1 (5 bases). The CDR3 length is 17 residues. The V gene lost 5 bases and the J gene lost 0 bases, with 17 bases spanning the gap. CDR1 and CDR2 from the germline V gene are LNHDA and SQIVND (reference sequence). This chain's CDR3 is CASSPPTAGYSGNTIYF. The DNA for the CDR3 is TGTGCCAGTAGTCCACCGACAGCGGGTTACTCTGGAAACACCATATATTTT.

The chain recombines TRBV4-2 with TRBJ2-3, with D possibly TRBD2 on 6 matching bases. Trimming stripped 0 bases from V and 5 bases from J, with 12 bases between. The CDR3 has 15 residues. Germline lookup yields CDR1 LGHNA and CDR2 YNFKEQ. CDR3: CASSQEPRGKDTQYF. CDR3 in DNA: TGTGCCAGCAGCCAAGAGCCCCGGGGGAAAGATACGCAGTATTTT.

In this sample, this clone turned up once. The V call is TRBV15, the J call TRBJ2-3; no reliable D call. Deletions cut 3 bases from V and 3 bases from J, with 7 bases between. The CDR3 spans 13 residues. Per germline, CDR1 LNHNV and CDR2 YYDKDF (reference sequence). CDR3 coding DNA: TGTGCCACCAGCAGGATCGGGACAGATACGCAGTATTTT. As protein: CATSRIGTDTQYF.

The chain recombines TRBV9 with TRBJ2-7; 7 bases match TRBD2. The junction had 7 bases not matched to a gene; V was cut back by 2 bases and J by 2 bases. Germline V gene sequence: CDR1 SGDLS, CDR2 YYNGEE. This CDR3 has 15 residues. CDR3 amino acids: CASSVGVSGPYEQYF. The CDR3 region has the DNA TGTGCCAGCAGCGTGGGGGTTAGCGGGCCCTACGAGCAGTACTTC.

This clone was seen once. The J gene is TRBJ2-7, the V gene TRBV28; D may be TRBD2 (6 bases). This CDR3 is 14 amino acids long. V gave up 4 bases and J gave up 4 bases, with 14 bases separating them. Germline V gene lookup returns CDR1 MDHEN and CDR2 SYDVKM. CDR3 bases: TGTGCCAGCAGTTCCGGGGGAGGAGGGTACGAGCAGTACTTC. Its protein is CASSSGGGGYEQYF. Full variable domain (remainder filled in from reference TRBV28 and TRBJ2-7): DVKVTQSSRYLVKRTGEKVFLECVQDMDHENMFWYRQDPGLGLRLIYFSYDVKMKEKGDIPEGYSVSREKKERFSLILESASTNQTSMYLCASSSGGGGYEQYFGPGTRLTVT.

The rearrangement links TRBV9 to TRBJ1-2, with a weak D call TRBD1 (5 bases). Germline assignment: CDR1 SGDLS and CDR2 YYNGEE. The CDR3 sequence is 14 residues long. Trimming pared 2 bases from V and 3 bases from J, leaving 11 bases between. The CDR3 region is CASSVRASDYGYTF. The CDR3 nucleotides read TGTGCCAGCAGCGTCAGGGCCTCGGACTATGGCTACACCTTC. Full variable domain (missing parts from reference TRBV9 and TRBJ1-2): DSGVTQTPKHLITATGQRVTLRCSPRSGDLSVYWYQQSLDQGLQFLIQYYNGEERAKGNILERFSAQQFPDLHSELNLSSLELGDSALYFCASSVRASDYGYTFGSGTRLTVV.

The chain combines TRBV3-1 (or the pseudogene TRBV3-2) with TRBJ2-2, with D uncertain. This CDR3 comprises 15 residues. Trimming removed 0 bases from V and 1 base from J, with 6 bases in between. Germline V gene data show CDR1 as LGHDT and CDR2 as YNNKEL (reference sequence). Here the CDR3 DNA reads TGTGCCAGCAGCCAAGATCCAGGGAACACCGGGGAGCTGTTTTTT. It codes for CASSQDPGNTGELFF.

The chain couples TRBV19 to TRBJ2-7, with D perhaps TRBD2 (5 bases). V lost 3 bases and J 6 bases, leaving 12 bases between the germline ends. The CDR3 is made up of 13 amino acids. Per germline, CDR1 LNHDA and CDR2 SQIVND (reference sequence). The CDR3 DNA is TGTGCCAGTAGTATGAGGGTGATCGGCGAGCAGTACTTC. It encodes CASSMRVIGEQYF. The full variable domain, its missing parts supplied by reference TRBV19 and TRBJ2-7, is DGGITQSPKYLFRKEGQNVTLSCEQNLNHDAMYWYRQDPGQGLRLIYYSQIVNDFQKGDIAEGYSVSREKKESFPLTVTSAQKNPTAFYLCASSMRVIGEQYFGPGTRLTVT.

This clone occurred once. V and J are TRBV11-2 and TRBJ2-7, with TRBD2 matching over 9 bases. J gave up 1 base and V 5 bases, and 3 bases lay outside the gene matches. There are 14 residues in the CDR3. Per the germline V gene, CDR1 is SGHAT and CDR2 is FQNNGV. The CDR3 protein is CASSQAGGSYEQYF. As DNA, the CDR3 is TGTGCCAGCAGCCAAGCGGGAGGTTCCTACGAGCAGTACTTC.

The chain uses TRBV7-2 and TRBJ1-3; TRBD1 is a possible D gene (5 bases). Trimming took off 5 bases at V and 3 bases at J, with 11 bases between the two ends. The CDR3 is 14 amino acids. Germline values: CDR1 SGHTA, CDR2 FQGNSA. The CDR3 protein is CASSRLGGGNTIYF. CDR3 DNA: TGTGCCAGCAGCCGCCTCGGGGGTGGAAACACCATATATTTT.

The CDR3 nucleotides read TGTGCCAGCAGCTTAGTGCCGGAAAACACTGAAGCTTTCTTT. It translates to CASSLVPENTEAFF. The rearrangement joins TRBV7-9 to TRBJ1-1; no clear D gene. CDR3 length: 14 amino acids. V was trimmed by 1 base and J by 2 bases, leaving 8 bases between them. From germline, CDR1 is SEHNR and CDR2 FQNEAQ (reference sequence).

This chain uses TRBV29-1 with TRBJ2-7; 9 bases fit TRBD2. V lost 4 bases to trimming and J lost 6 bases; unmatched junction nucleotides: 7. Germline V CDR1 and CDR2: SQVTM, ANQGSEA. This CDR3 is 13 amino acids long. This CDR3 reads CSVVAGVLPEQYF. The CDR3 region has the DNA TGCAGCGTTGTAGCGGGAGTCCTTCCCGAGCAGTACTTC.

The CDR3 here is CAWSPPGGASEQYF. In nucleotides, the CDR3 is TGTGCCTGGAGTCCCCCCGGAGGAGCTAGTGAGCAGTACTTC. This chain uses TRBV30 with TRBJ2-7, with D perhaps matching TRBD2 (5 bases). Trimming cost V 2 bases and J 7 bases, with 18 bases left between them. This CDR3 spans 14 amino acids. Germline V gives CDR1 GTSNPN, CDR2 SVGIG (reference sequence).

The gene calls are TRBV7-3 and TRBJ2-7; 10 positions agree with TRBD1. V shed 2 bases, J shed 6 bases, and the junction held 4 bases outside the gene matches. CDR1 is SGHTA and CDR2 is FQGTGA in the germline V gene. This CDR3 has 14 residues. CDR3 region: CASSLQGQGSEQYF. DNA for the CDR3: TGTGCCAGCAGCTTACAGGGACAGGGGAGCGAGCAGTACTTC.

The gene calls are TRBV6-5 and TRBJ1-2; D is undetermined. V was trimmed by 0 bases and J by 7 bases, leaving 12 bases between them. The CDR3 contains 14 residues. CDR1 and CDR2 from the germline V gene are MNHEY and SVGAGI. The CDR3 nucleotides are TGTGCCAGCAGTTACTCGTGGGGAGGGAGTGGCTACACCTTC. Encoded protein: CASSYSWGGSGYTF.